These 5 T cell receptor beta chains came from one sample sequenced in a study of CD4 and CD8 cells across lung adenocarcinoma regions. One entry per CDR3 protein, called by TCRdb with MiXCR from the PCR reads. This sample has 7,500 to 9,500 distinct CDR3 sequences; approximately 49% occur once, and the top ten carry about 16%. The sequencing input was CD4+ T cells from the margin of a lung tumor. The receptor source for this set is a female donor with lung adenocarcinoma. The CD4 and CD8 labels of this study may be unreliable.

The chain uses TRBV7-2 and TRBJ2-4; 14 bases are shared with TRBD2. The V and J ends lost 5 bases and 10 bases, in that order; junction bases with no gene match: 10. Germline V CDR1 and CDR2: SGHTA, FQGNSA. The CDR3 spans 16 residues. The CDR3 nucleotides read TGTGCCAGCAGCCTCGGGACTAGCGGGAGAACAGATATTCAGTACTTC. It codes for CASSLGTSGRTDIQYF.

There are many counts of this clonotype. V gene TRBV10-3 combines with J gene TRBJ2-3, with 9 nucleotides matching TRBD1. The length of the CDR3 is 14 residues. Germline loops: CDR1 ENHRY, CDR2 SYGVKD. V was pared by 3 bases and J by 4 bases, with 2 bases of the junction left unmatched. The CDR3: CAISEDRGADTQYF. CDR3 nucleotides: TGTGCCATCAGTGAAGACAGGGGGGCAGATACGCAGTATTTT.

V is TRBV7-2 and J is TRBJ2-1; D ambiguous. Trimming removed 2 bases from V and 5 bases from J, with 7 bases in between. Germline loops: CDR1 SGHTA, CDR2 FQGNSA. This CDR3 contains 13 residues. In DNA, the CDR3 is TGTGCCAGCAGCTTAATTCCGAACAATGAGCAGTTCTTC. This translates into CASSLIPNNEQFF. Combining the CDR3 with reference TRBV7-2 and TRBJ2-1 gives the whole variable domain GAGVSQSPSNKVTEKGKDVELRCDPISGHTALYWYRQSLGQGLEFLIYFQGNSAPDKSGLPSDRFSAERTGGSVSTLTIQRTQQEDSAVYLCASSLIPNNEQFFGPGTRLTVL.

This clonotype has just one count. The chain joins TRBV6-1 to TRBJ2-1; the D is unclear. V was cut by 3 bases and J by 12 bases, with 15 bases left in between. The germline gives CDR1 MNHNS, CDR2 SASEGT. The CDR3 contains 13 residues. CDR3 DNA sequence: TGTGCCAGCAGTGATGCTAGGCGGAGTGGGCAGTTCTTC. Translating it yields CASSDARRSGQFF.

To note about this clonotype: One end of the junction varies from germline; a read error may be responsible. The chain couples TRBV27 to TRBJ2-3; D is uncertain. This CDR3 spans 14 amino acids. Per the germline V gene, CDR1 is MNHEY and CDR2 is SMNVEV (reference sequence). The CDR3 DNA reads TGTGCGGGCAGTGGTGTCCTCGGCACAGATACCCAGTATTTT. Translating it yields CAGSGVLGTDTQYF.